Only one count was recorded for the clone carrying this T cell receptor beta chain. The data are from a study of blood T cell repertoires in COVID-19. Looking at the study overall: The study drew acute and convalescent COVID-19 samples from the United States, Italy and Spain. PBMCs, B-cell-depleted T cells, or T cells were the source of the cDNA or gDNA that made up the material.

Per the authors' pipeline: Estimation of nucleated cell counts relied on the amplification of reference gene primers. The assay was immunoSEQ multiplex PCR, and TCRdb's table has in-frame clones only and misses some. That table supplies the V and J calls and clone size; D and trimming were determined from the DNA. Of around 200,000 clones in the sample, 70% to 90% were seen once. Germline trimming cut 6 bases from V and 8 bases from J; bases unmatched to any gene: 17. Per germline, CDR1 MNHEY and CDR2 SMNVEV (reference sequence). The CDR3 contains 17 residues. The clonotype comes from a woman between 18 and 29 years old who had recovered from COVID-19. Sequencing was carried out using peripheral blood. The genes are TRBV27 and TRBJ1-4; the match to TRBD1 covers 8 bases. The CDR3 nucleotides are TGTGCCAGCAGCCCGACAGGGGTAGGGACCTTTAGCGAAAAACTGTTTTTT. Residues: CASSPTGVGTFSEKLFF.